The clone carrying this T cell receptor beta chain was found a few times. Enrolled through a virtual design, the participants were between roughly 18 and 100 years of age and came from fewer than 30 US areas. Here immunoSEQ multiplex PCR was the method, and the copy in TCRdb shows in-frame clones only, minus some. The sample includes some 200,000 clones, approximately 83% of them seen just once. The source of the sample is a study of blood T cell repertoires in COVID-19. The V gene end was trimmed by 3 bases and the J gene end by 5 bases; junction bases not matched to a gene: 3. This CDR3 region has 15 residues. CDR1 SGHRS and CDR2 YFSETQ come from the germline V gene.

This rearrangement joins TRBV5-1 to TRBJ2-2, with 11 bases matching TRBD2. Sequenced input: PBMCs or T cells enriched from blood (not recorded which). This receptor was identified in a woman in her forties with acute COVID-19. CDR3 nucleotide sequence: TGCGCCAGCAGCTCATTAGCGGGAGGGACCGGGGAGCTGTTTTTT. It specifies CASSSLAGGTGELFF.